Presented here are 9 T cell receptor beta chains from one specimen sequenced in a study of CXCR4 blockade with PD-1 therapy in pancreatic cancer. Using immunoSEQ multiplex PCR, the repertoire was profiled, and TCRdb retains in-frame clones only, with some absent. The sample gives just over 8,000 clones, roughly 50% of which show up once; 5.5% to 8.5% is in the top ten. Sequences were obtained from tumor tissue. These receptors all stem from a human donor with pancreatic ductal adenocarcinoma.

This sequence joins TRBV7-5 and TRBJ2-2; the table's D call, TRBD2, has no DNA check behind it. TRBV7-5 is shown as a pseudogene. The length of the CDR3 is 15 residues. CDR3 bases: TGTGCCAGCAGCTTAACGGGGGTAAACACCGGGGAGCTGTTTTTT. Residues: CASSLTGVNTGELFF.

This clone was detected once. CDR3 amino acids: CASSPGPGGPYEQYF. In DNA, the CDR3 is TGTGCCAGCTCACCAGGGCCAGGGGGTCCCTACGAGCAGTACTTC. The J gene is TRBJ2-7, the V gene TRBV18, with 7 bases identical to TRBD1. Trimming removed 2 bases from V and 2 bases from J; junction bases left unmatched: 6. Germline assignment: CDR1 KGHSH and CDR2 LQKENI. This CDR3 comprises 15 residues.

The CDR3: CASSDLAGSHEQFF. The CDR3 DNA is TGTGCCAGCAGTGATCTAGCGGGTAGCCATGAGCAGTTCTTC. The chain carries TRBV6-8 and TRBJ2-1; 8 nucleotides line up with TRBD2. The J segment lost 8 bases and the V segment lost 5 bases, leaving 8 bases of the junction unmatched. From germline, CDR1 is MNHGY and CDR2 SAAAGT. This CDR3 is built from 14 residues.

This clone came up a few times. The chain combines TRBV9 with TRBJ1-2, with TRBD1 as a possible D gene (5 bases). Germline CDR1 SGDLS, CDR2 YYNGEE. V gave up 3 bases and J gave up 2 bases, with 8 bases separating them. This CDR3 has 13 residues. The CDR3 here is CASSEGRNYGYTF. The CDR3 nucleotides are TGTGCCAGCAGCGAGGGACGGAACTATGGCTACACCTTC.

This clone has a handful of counts. This sequence joins TRBV19 and TRBJ1-4; 8 bases are shared with TRBD1. The CDR3 loop spans 15 amino acids. V lost 7 bases and J lost 6; bases outside the gene matches: 10. Germline assignment: CDR1 LNHDA and CDR2 SQIVND (reference sequence). The CDR3 DNA is TGTGCCAGTAACCCCGGCAGGGGGCGCGATGAAAAACTGTTTTTT. It encodes CASNPGRGRDEKLFF.

V gene TRBV19 combines with J gene TRBJ1-6; D unclear. CDR1 LNHDA and CDR2 SQIVND come from the germline V gene (reference sequence). Trimming stripped 4 bases from V and 4 bases from J, with 11 bases between. The CDR3 has 15 amino acids. CDR3 protein: CASSTDPDYNSPLHF. The CDR3 DNA reads as TGTGCCAGTAGTACGGACCCGGATTATAATTCACCCCTCCACTTT. The entire variable domain, with the rest obtained from reference TRBV19 and TRBJ1-6, is as follows: DGGITQSPKYLFRKEGQNVTLSCEQNLNHDAMYWYRQDPGQGLRLIYYSQIVNDFQKGDIAEGYSVSREKKESFPLTVTSAQKNPTAFYLCASSTDPDYNSPLHFGNGTRLTVT.

V is TRBV7-2 and J is TRBJ2-3; 15 nucleotides agree with TRBD2. Trimming removed 4 bases from V and 4 bases from J; junction bases left unmatched: 9. CDR1 and CDR2 from the germline V gene are SGHTA and FQGNSA. CDR3 size: 18 residues. In DNA, the CDR3 is TGTGCCAGCAGCTGGACTAGCGGGGGGGCCGGGCTCGCAGATACGCAGTATTTT. Translating gives CASSWTSGGAGLADTQYF. Filled out from reference TRBV7-2 and TRBJ2-3, the complete variable domain reads GAGVSQSPSNKVTEKGKDVELRCDPISGHTALYWYRQSLGQGLEFLIYFQGNSAPDKSGLPSDRFSAERTGGSVSTLTIQRTQQEDSAVYLCASSWTSGGAGLADTQYFGPGTRLTVL.

This clone appeared a few times. The gene calls are TRBV4-1 and TRBJ2-1; TRBD2 matches 8 bases. This CDR3 contains 19 residues. With V trimmed by 2 bases and J by 0 bases, 12 bases remained unmatched. CDR1 and CDR2 from the germline V gene are MGHRA and YSYEKL. CDR3 DNA: TGCGCCAGCAGCCAACCTCTATCGCTCCGGGGGGGCTCCTACAATGAGCAGTTCTTC. Its protein is CASSQPLSLRGGSYNEQFF.

This clone was observed a single time. The genes are TRBV18 and TRBJ2-2; D is perhaps TRBD1 (6 bases). CDR1 and CDR2 (germline): KGHSH, LQKENI. There are 15 residues in the CDR3. Trimming cost V 6 bases and J 1 base, with 12 bases left between them. The CDR3 loop reads CASSGTLLNTGELFF. CDR3 DNA: TGTGCCAGCTCCGGGACACTACTGAACACCGGGGAGCTGTTTTTT.